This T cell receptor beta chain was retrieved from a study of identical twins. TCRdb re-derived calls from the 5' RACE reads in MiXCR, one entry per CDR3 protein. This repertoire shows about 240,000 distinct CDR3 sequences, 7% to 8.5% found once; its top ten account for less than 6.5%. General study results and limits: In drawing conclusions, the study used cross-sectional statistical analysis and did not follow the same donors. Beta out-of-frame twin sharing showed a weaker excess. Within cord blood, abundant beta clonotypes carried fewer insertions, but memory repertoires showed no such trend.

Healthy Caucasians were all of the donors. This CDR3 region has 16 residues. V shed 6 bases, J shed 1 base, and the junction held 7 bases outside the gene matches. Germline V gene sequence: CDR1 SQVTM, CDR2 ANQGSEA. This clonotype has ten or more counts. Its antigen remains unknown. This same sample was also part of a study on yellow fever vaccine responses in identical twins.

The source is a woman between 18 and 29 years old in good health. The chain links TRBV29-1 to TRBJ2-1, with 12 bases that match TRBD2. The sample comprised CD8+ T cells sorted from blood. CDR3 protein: CSVAGLAGLSYNEQFF. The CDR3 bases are TGCAGCGTGGCCGGACTAGCGGGACTATCCTACAATGAGCAGTTCTTC.